A single T cell receptor beta chain is shown here with its context. The CDR3 has 17 amino acids. V shed 2 bases and J 4 bases; nucleotides not matched to a gene: 9. Germline CDR1 ENHRY, CDR2 SYGVKD. The data derive from a study of blood T cell repertoires in COVID-19. Study overall: Acute and convalescent COVID-19 samples came from the United States, Italy and Spain. The analysed material was cDNA or gDNA that came from T cells, B-cell-depleted T cells, or PBMCs.

How the authors handled the data: Nucleated cell number was recorded as an estimate derived from reference gene primer amplification. Libraries were prepared by immunoSEQ multiplex PCR; TCRdb keeps only in-frame clonotypes and omits some of them. The DNA gave D and trimming, while V, J and clone size come from that table. The sample lists 110,000 to 150,000 clones, roughly nine tenths occurring once. The rearrangement uses TRBV10-3 and TRBJ2-3; 10 bases line up with TRBD2. The source of this sequence is an older woman with active COVID-19. The specimen sequenced was peripheral blood. The CDR3 loop is CAISEPLGAGGSDTQYF. DNA of the CDR3: TGTGCCATCAGTGAGCCCCTAGGAGCGGGAGGGTCAGATACGCAGTATTTT.